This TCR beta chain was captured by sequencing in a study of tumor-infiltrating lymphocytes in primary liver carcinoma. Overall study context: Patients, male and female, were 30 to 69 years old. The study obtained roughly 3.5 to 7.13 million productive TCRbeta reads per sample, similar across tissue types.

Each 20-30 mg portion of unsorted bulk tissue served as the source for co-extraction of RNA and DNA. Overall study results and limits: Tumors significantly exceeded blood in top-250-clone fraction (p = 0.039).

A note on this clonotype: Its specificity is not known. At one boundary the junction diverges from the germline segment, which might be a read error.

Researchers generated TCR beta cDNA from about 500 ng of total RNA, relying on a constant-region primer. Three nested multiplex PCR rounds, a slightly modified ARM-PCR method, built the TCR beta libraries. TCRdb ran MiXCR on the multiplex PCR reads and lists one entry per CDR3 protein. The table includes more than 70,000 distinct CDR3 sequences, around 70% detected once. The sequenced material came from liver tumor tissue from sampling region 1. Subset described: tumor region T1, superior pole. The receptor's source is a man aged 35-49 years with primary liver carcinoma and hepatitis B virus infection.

In DNA form, the CDR3 reads TGTACCAGTAATATAGGGAACACCGGGGAGCTGTTTTTT. Translation gives CTSNIGNTGELFF. The rearrangement links TRBV19 to TRBJ2-2; D is uncertain. Germline lookup yields CDR1 LNHDA and CDR2 SQIVND (reference sequence). CDR3 length equals 13 residues.